The 15 T cell receptor beta chains presented below share a single source sample, sequenced in a study of control samples from healthy donors and cancer patients. TCRdb's table, derived via immunoSEQ multiplex PCR, lists solely in-frame clones and lacks some. The sample includes under 300,000 clones, about 80% of them seen just once. The sequenced sample consisted of PBMCs. These receptors were collected from a woman aged 60-70 years with lung cancer.

The chain couples TRBV7-9 to TRBJ2-2, with 8 bases fitting TRBD1. From germline, CDR1 is SEHNR and CDR2 FQNEAQ (reference sequence). The CDR3 runs 15 residues. Trimming took 4 bases from V and 5 from J; bases not matched to a gene: 6. The CDR3 loop is CASSSETGATGELFF. DNA for the CDR3: TGTGCCAGCAGCTCAGAGACAGGGGCAACCGGGGAGCTGTTTTTT. The complete variable domain, with remaining parts taken from reference TRBV7-9 and TRBJ2-2, reads DTGVSQNPRHKITKRGQNVTFRCDPISEHNRLYWYRQTLGQGPEFLTYFQNEAQLEKSRLLSDRFSAERPKGSFSTLEIQRTEQGDSAMYLCASSSETGATGELFFGEGSRLTVL.

V usage is TRBV5-1 and J usage is TRBJ2-5; D call uncertain. Trimming removed 3 bases from V and 3 bases from J, with 12 bases in between. Germline V gives CDR1 SGHRS, CDR2 YFSETQ. This CDR3 is built from 14 residues. CDR3 sequence reads: CASSSLPGEETQYF. The CDR3 coding sequence is TGCGCCAGCAGCTCCTTGCCTGGGGAAGAGACCCAGTACTTC.

The CDR3 bases are TGTGCCAGCAGGGACAGGGAAGGCACCGGTGAAAAACTGTTTTTT. This encodes CASRDREGTGEKLFF. The chain uses TRBV6-5 and TRBJ1-4; TRBD1 matches 8 bases. Germline CDR1 reads MNHEY; CDR2 reads SVGAGI. Trimming removed 6 bases from V and 7 bases from J; junction bases left unmatched: 10. The CDR3 is 15 residues long.

This rearrangement joins TRBV5-8 to TRBJ1-2; 8 bases line up with TRBD1. Trimming cost V 2 bases and J 8 bases; bases outside gene matches: 5. Germline CDR1 SGHTS, CDR2 YDEGEE. CDR3 length: 13 residues. Here the CDR3 reads CASSLNRGTGYTF. The CDR3, as DNA: TGTGCCAGCAGCTTAAACAGGGGGACCGGCTACACCTTC.

This clone came up once. The chain joins TRBV18 to TRBJ1-2; no clear D. The CDR3 totals 13 residues. The V end lost 2 bases, the J end lost 6 bases, and 10 bases lay between the germline ends. In germline, CDR1 is KGHSH, CDR2 LQKENI. The CDR3 protein is CASSPSSGDGYTF. The CDR3 nucleotides read TGTGCCAGCTCACCAAGTTCCGGGGATGGCTACACCTTC.

The chain links TRBV5-4 to TRBJ2-1, with 9 bases aligning to TRBD2. J was trimmed by 10 bases and V by 0 bases; bases with no gene match: 5. Germline CDR1 SGHNT, CDR2 YYREEE (reference sequence). The CDR3 runs 14 residues. The CDR3 here is CASSLGGLATEQFF. CDR3 bases: TGTGCCAGCAGCTTGGGAGGACTAGCGACAGAGCAGTTCTTC.

The chain links TRBV10-3 to TRBJ1-2; D call uncertain. The CDR3 is 12 amino acids. The germline CDR1 and CDR2 sequences are ENHRY and SYGVKD. Trimming removed 3 bases at V and 7 bases at J, with 9 bases between. Here the CDR3 DNA reads TGTGCCATCAGTGACGAGGTACTTGGCTACACCTTC. Translated, it gives CAISDEVLGYTF.

Ten or more counts support this clone. This rearrangement joins TRBV10-3 to TRBJ2-2, with 10 nucleotides matching TRBD1. Germline loops: CDR1 ENHRY, CDR2 SYGVKD. V dropped 5 bases and J dropped 4; count of bases not matched to a gene: 4. The CDR3 loop spans 15 amino acids. The CDR3 nucleotides are TGTGCCATCAGTCCTGGACAGGGGGGCACCGGGGAGCTGTTTTTT. Translated: CAISPGQGGTGELFF.

The rearrangement links TRBV9 to TRBJ2-2; D unresolved. V was shortened by 4 bases and J by 2 bases, with 9 bases between the two germline ends. The CDR3 has 14 residues. Germline-derived CDR1 and CDR2 are SGDLS and YYNGEE. CDR3 residues: CASSPSDNTGELFF. CDR3 nucleotide sequence: TGTGCCAGCAGCCCTTCAGACAACACCGGGGAGCTGTTTTTT.

V gene TRBV7-9 combines with J gene TRBJ1-6; tentative D call: TRBD1 (6 bases). Looked up from germline, CDR1 is SEHNR and CDR2 is FQNEAQ (reference sequence). V lost 0 bases and J 14 bases, leaving 11 bases between the germline ends. The CDR3 extends over 13 amino acids. In DNA form, the CDR3 reads TGTGCCAGCAGCTTAGCGGAGGGACACTCCCTCCACTTT. Amino acid sequence: CASSLAEGHSLHF.

This chain links TRBV11-1 with TRBJ2-1; D uncertain. V shed 3 bases and J shed 4 bases, with 7 bases lying between them. The CDR3 runs to 13 residues. The germline V gene encodes CDR1 SGHAT and CDR2 FQDESV (reference sequence). The CDR3 bases are TGTGCCAGCAGCTTTGGCCAATACAATGAGCAGTTCTTC. This codes for CASSFGQYNEQFF.

The J gene is TRBJ2-3, the V gene TRBV5-5, with D tentatively TRBD2 (5 bases). From germline, CDR1 is SGHKS and CDR2 YYEKEE (reference sequence). The CDR3 runs 12 residues. Trimming cost V 1 base and J 10 bases, with 10 bases left between them. This chain's CDR3 is CASSLTEVAQYF. For the CDR3, the DNA is TGTGCCAGCAGCTTGACGGAGGTCGCGCAGTATTTT. Drawing the rest from reference TRBV5-5 and TRBJ2-3, the complete variable domain is DAGVTQSPTHLIKTRGQQVTLRCSPISGHKSVSWYQQVLGQGPQFIFQYYEKEERGRGNFPDRFSARQFPNYSSELNVNALLLGDSALYLCASSLTEVAQYFGPGTRLTVL.

The J gene is TRBJ2-5, the V gene TRBV3-1 (or the pseudogene TRBV3-2), with D possibly being TRBD2 (5 bases). The germline V gene has CDR1 LGHDT and CDR2 YNNKEL (reference sequence). The CDR3 contains 15 residues. V lost 0 bases and J 2 bases, leaving 10 bases between the germline ends. The CDR3: CASSQDFAGQETQYF. The CDR3 bases are TGTGCCAGCAGCCAAGATTTTGCGGGTCAAGAGACCCAGTACTTC.

The rearrangement joins TRBV19 to TRBJ2-7, with a tentative D call TRBD2 (5 bases). V was trimmed by 5 bases and J by 9 bases, leaving 17 bases between them. Germline CDR1 LNHDA, CDR2 SQIVND (reference sequence). The CDR3 covers 13 residues. This CDR3 reads CASSAGLSLVQYF. The CDR3, as DNA: TGTGCCAGTAGTGCAGGACTTTCGCTGGTGCAGTACTTC.

The rearrangement joins TRBV12-3 or TRBV12-4 to TRBJ2-3; weak D call: TRBD1 (6 bases). Trimming left V 5 bases short and J 7 bases short, with 10 bases between. This CDR3 region has 12 residues. CDR3 amino acids: CASSPGQNTQYF. The DNA of the CDR3 is TGTGCCAGCAGTCCAGGACAGAATACGCAGTATTTT.